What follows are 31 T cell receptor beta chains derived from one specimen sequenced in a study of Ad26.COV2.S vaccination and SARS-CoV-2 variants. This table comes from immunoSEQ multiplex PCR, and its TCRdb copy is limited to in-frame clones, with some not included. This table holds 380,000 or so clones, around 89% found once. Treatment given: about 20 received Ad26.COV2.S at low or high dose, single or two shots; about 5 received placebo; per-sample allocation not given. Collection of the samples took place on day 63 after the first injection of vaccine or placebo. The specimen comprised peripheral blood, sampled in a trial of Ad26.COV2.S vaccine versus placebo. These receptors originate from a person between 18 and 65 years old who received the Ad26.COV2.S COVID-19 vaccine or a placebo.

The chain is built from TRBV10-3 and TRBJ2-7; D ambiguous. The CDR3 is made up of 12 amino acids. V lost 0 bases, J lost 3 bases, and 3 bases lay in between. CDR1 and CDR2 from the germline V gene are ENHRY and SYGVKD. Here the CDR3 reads CAISESSYEQYF. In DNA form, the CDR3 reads TGTGCCATCAGTGAGTCTAGCTACGAGCAGTACTTC.

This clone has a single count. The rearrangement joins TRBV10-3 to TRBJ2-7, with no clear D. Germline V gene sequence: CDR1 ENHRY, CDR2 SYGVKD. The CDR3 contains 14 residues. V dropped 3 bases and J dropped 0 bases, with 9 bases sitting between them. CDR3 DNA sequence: TGTGCCATCAGTGACCCGAAGAGCTCCTACGAGCAGTACTTC. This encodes CAISDPKSSYEQYF.

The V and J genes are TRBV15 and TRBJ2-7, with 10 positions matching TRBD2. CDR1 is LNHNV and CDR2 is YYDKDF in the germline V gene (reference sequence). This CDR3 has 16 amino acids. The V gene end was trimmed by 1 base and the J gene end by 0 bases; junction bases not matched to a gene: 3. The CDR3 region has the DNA TGTGCCACCAGCAGAGCCGGGACTAGCGACTCCTACGAGCAGTACTTC. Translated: CATSRAGTSDSYEQYF.

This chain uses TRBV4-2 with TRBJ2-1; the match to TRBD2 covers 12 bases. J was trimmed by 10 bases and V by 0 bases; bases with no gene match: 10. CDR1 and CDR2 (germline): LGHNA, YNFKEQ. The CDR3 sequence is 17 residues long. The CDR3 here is CASSQDRPSGRAREQFF. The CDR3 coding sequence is TGTGCCAGCAGCCAAGATCGTCCTAGCGGGAGGGCAAGGGAGCAGTTCTTC.

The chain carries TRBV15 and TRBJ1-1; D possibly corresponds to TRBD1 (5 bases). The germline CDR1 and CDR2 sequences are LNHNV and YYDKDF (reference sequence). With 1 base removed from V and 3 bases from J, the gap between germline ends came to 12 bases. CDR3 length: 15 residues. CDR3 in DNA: TGTGCCACCAGCAGAGTCAGGGTGGGGGACACTGAAGCTTTCTTT. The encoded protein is CATSRVRVGDTEAFF.

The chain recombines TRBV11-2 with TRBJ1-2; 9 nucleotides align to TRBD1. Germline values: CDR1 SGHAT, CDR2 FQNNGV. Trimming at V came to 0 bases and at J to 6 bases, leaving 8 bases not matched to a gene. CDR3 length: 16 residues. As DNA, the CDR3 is TGTGCCAGCAGCTTAGATTTTTGGGGACAGGGTAATGGCTACACCTTC. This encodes CASSLDFWGQGNGYTF.

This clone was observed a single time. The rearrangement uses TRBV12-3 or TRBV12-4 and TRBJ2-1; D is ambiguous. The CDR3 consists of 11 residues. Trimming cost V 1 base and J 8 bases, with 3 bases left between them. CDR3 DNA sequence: TGTGCCAGCAGTTTAGATTATGAGCAGTTCTTC. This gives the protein CASSLDYEQFF.

CDR3 bases: TGTGCCAGCAGTTCCAGGGTCTCGGGCAATCAGCCCCAGCATTTT. It translates to CASSSRVSGNQPQHF. The V gene is TRBV28, the J gene TRBJ1-5, with D possibly TRBD1 on 5 matching bases. This CDR3 region has 15 residues. The germline V gene has CDR1 MDHEN and CDR2 SYDVKM. The V end was cut by 4 bases, the J end by 2 bases, with 12 bases between.

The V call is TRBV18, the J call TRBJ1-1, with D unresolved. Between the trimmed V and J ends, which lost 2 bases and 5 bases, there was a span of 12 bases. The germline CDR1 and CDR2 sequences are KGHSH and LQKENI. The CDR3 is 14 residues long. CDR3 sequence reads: CASSPIEVLTEAFF. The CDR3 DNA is TGTGCCAGCTCACCAATAGAGGTCCTGACTGAAGCTTTCTTT.

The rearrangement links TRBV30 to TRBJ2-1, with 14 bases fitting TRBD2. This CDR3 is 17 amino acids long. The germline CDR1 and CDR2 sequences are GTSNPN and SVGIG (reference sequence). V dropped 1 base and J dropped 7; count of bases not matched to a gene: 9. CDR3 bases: TGTGCCTGGAGTGGGGGGACTAGCGGGAGACTTTTTAATGAGCAGTTCTTC. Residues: CAWSGGTSGRLFNEQFF. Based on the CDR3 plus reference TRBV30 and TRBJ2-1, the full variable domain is SQTIHQWPATLVQPVGSPLSLECTVEGTSNPNLYWYRQAAGRGLQLLFYSVGIGQISSEVPQNLSASRPQDRQFILSSKKLLLSDSGFYLCAWSGGTSGRLFNEQFFGPGTRLTVL.

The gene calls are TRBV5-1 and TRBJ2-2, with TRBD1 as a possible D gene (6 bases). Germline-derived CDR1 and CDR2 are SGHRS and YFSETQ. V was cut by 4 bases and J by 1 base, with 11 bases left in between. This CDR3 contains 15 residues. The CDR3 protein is CASSTRTENTGELFF. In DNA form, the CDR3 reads TGCGCCAGCAGCACAAGGACAGAGAACACCGGGGAGCTGTTTTTT.

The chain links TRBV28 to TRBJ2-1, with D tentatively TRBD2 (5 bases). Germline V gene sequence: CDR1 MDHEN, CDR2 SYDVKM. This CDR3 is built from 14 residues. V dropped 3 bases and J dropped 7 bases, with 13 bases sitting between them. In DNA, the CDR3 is TGTGCCAGCAGTTTGTGGACGACTACAAATGAGCAGTTCTTC. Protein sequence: CASSLWTTTNEQFF.

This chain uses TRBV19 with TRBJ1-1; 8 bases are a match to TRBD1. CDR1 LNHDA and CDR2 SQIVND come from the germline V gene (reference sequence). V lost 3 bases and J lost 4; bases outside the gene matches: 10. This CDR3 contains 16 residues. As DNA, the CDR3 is TGTGCCAGTAGTATTGGACAGGGCTTTTTCGGCACTGAAGCTTTCTTT. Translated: CASSIGQGFFGTEAFF.

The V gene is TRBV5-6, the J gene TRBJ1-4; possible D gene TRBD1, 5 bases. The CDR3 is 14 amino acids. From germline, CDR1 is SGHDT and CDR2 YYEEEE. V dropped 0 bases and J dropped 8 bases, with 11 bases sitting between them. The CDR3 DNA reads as TGTGCCAGCAGCTTGGCGATTTGGGGGGAAAAACTGTTTTTT. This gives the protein CASSLAIWGEKLFF. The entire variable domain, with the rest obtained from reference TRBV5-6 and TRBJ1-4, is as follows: DAGVTQSPTHLIKTRGQQVTLRCSPKSGHDTVSWYQQALGQGPQFIFQYYEEEERQRGNFPDRFSGHQFPNYSSELNVNALLLGDSALYLCASSLAIWGEKLFFGSGTQLSVL.

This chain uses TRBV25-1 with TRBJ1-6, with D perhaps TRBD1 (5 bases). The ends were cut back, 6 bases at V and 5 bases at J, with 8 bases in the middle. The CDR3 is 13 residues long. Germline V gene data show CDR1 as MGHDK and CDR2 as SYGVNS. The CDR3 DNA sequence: TGTGCCAGCAGGGACAACGATAATTCACCCCTCCACTTT. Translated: CASRDNDNSPLHF.

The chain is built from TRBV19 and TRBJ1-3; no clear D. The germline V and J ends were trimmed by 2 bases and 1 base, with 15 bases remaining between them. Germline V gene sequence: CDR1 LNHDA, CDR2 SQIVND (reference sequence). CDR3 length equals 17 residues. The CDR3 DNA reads TGTGCCAGTAGTATAAGGGTGCCAGGACCGTCTGGAAACACCATATATTTT. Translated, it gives CASSIRVPGPSGNTIYF. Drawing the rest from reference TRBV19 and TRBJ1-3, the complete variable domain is DGGITQSPKYLFRKEGQNVTLSCEQNLNHDAMYWYRQDPGQGLRLIYYSQIVNDFQKGDIAEGYSVSREKKESFPLTVTSAQKNPTAFYLCASSIRVPGPSGNTIYFGEGSWLTVV.

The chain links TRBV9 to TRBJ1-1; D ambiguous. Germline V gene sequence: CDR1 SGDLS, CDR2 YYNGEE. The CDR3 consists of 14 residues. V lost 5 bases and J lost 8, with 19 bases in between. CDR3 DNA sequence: TGTGCCAGCAGTAAGACCAGCGACCCGGGGGAAGCTTTCTTT. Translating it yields CASSKTSDPGEAFF.

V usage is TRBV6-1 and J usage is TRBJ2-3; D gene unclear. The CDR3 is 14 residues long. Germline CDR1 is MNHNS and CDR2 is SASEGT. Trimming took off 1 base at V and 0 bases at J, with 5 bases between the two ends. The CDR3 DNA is TGTGCCAGCAGTGAAGGACACAGCACAGATACGCAGTATTTT. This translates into CASSEGHSTDTQYF.

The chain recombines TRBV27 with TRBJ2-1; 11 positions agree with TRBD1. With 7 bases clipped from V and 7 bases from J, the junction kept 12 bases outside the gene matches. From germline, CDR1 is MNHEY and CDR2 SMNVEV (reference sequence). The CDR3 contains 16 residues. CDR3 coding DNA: TGTGCCAGCACCCCTTTAGGGGACAGGGGGTTGAATGAGCAGTTCTTC. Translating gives CASTPLGDRGLNEQFF.

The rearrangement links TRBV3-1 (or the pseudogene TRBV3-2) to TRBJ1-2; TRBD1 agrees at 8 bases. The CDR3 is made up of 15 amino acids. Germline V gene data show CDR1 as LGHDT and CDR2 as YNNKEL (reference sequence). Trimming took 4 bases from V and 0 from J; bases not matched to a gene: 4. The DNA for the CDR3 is TGTGCCAGCAGCCCCGGGACAGGTGCTAACTATGGCTACACCTTC. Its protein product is CASSPGTGANYGYTF.

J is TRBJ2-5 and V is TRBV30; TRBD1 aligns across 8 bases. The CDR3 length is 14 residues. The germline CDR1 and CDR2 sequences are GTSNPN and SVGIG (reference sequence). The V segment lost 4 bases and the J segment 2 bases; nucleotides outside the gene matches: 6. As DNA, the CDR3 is TGTGCCTGGACCCGACAGGGGTTGCAAGAGACCCAGTACTTC. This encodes CAWTRQGLQETQYF. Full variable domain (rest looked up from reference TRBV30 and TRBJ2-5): SQTIHQWPATLVQPVGSPLSLECTVEGTSNPNLYWYRQAAGRGLQLLFYSVGIGQISSEVPQNLSASRPQDRQFILSSKKLLLSDSGFYLCAWTRQGLQETQYFGPGTRLLVL.

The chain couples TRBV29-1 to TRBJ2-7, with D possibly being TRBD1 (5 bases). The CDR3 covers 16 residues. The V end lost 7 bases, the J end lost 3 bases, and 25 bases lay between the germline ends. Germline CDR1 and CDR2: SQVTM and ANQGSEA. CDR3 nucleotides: TGCAGCGCGAGAGGTGGCCAGGGTGGGTCAAACTACGAGCAGTACTTC. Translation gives CSARGGQGGSNYEQYF.

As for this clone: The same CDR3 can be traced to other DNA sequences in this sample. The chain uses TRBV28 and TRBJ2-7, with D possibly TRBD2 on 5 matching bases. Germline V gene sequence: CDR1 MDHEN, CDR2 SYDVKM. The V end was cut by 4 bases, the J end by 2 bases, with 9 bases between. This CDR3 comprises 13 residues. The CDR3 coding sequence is TGTGCCAGCAGTTCAAGCGGCCCCTACGAGCAGTACTTC. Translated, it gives CASSSSGPYEQYF.

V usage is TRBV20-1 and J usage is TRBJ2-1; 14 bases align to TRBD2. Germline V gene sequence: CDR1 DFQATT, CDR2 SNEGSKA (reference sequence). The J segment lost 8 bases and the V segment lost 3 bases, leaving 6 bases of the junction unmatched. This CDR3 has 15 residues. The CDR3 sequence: CSASGLAGGLDEQFF. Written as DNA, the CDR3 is TGCAGTGCTAGTGGACTAGCGGGAGGCCTCGATGAGCAGTTCTTC.

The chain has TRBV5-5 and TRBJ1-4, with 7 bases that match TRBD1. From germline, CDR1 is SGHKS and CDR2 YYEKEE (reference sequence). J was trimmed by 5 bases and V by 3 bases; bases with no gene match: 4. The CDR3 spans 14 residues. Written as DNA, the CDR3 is TGTGCCAGCAGCTCAACAGGGGCGAATGAAAAACTGTTTTTT. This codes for CASSSTGANEKLFF.

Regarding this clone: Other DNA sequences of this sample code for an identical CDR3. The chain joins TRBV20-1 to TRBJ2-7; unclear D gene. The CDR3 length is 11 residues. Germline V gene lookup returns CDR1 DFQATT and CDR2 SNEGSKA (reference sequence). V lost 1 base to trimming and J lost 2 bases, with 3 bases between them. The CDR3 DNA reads TGCAGTGCTAGAGCGGCCTACGAGCAGTACTTC. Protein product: CSARAAYEQYF.

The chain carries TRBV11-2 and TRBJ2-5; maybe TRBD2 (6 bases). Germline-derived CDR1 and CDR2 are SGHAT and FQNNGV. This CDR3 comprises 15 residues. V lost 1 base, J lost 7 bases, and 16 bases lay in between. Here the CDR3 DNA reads TGTGCCAGCAGCTTAGCGTCGGGGGTAACGGGGACCCAGTACTTC. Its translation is CASSLASGVTGTQYF.

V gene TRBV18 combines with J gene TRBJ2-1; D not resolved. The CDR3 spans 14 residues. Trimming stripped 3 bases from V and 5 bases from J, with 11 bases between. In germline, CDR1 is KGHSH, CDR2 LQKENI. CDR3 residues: CASSPGRQNNEQFF. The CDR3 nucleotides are TGTGCCAGCTCACCCGGAAGGCAGAACAATGAGCAGTTCTTC.

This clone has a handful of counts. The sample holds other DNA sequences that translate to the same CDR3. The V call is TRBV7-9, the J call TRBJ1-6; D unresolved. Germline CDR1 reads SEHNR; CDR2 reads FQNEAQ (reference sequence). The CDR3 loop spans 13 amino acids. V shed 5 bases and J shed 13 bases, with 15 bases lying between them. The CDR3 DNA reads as TGTGCCAGCAGCGAGTCGGGCTTGAGGCCCCTCCACTTT. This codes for CASSESGLRPLHF. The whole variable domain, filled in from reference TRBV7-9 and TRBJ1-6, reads DTGVSQNPRHKITKRGQNVTFRCDPISEHNRLYWYRQTLGQGPEFLTYFQNEAQLEKSRLLSDRFSAERPKGSFSTLEIQRTEQGDSAMYLCASSESGLRPLHFGNGTRLTVT.

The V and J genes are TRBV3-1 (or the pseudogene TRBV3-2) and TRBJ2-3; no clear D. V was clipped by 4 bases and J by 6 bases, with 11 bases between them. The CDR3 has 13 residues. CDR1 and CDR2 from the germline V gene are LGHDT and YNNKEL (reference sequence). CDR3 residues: CASSLTRADTQYF. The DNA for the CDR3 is TGTGCCAGCAGCCTCACTCGGGCGGATACGCAGTATTTT.

CDR3 protein: CASSTLAKVRYSNQPQHF. The CDR3 coding sequence is TGTGCCAGTAGTACATTGGCCAAAGTAAGATATAGCAATCAGCCCCAGCATTTT. The gene calls are TRBV19 and TRBJ1-5; D unresolved. CDR1 is LNHDA and CDR2 is SQIVND in the germline V gene (reference sequence). The CDR3 loop spans 18 amino acids. The ends were cut back, 4 bases at V and 0 bases at J, with 19 bases in the middle.